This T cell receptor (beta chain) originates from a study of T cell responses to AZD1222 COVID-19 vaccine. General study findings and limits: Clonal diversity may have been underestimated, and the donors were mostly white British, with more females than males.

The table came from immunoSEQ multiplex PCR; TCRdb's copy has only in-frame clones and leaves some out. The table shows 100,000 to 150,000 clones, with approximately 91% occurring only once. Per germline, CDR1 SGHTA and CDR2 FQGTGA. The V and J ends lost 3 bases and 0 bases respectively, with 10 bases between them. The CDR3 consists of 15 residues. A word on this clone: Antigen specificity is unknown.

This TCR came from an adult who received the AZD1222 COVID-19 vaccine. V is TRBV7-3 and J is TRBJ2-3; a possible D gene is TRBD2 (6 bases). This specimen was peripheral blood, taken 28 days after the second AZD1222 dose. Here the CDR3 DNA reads TGTGCCAGCAGCTTCTCGGGGGTTAGCACAGATACGCAGTATTTT. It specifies CASSFSGVSTDTQYF.